This passage covers 31 T cell receptor beta chains from one sample sequenced in a study of cytomegalovirus exposure and HLA in healthy donors. The PCR was carried out with 60 Vbeta primers and 13 Jbeta primers. The table came from immunoSEQ multiplex PCR; TCRdb's copy has only in-frame clones and leaves some out. The sample yields approximately 140,000 clones, 70% to 80% seen once. Sequencing input: PBMCs. Receptors originate from a man between 50 and 59 years old in good health and CMV-seropositive.

This clone was observed once. The chain uses TRBV10-3 and TRBJ1-4; no definite D call. Germline lookup yields CDR1 ENHRY and CDR2 SYGVKD. This CDR3 is built from 12 residues. V shed 8 bases and J shed 0 bases, with 4 bases lying between them. The CDR3 DNA is TGTGCCATCTCCGCAACTAATGAAAAACTGTTTTTT. This encodes CAISATNEKLFF.

Worth noting for this clone: This sample also contains other DNA sequences that code for the same CDR3. The chain uses TRBV27 and TRBJ2-1; 12 positions match TRBD2. The CDR3 contains 20 residues. Germline V gene lookup returns CDR1 MNHEY and CDR2 SMNVEV (reference sequence). Unmatched junction bases numbered 15, after V lost 6 bases and J lost 0 bases. The CDR3 nucleotides are TGTGCCAGCAGGGGATTCCGTGGACAGACTAGCGGGAGCTCCTACAATGAGCAGTTCTTC. It translates to CASRGFRGQTSGSSYNEQFF.

V usage is TRBV6-1 and J usage is TRBJ2-1; 15 positions match TRBD2. CDR1 and CDR2 from the germline V gene are MNHNS and SASEGT. Losses at the gene ends were 7 bases for V and 7 bases for J; bases not matched to a gene: 2. This CDR3 region has 14 residues. CDR3 protein: CASTGLAGGNEQFF. As DNA, the CDR3 is TGTGCCAGCACGGGACTAGCGGGAGGAAATGAGCAGTTCTTC.

This clone was counted once. This chain connects TRBV5-5 to TRBJ2-2; no reliable D call. The germline V gene has CDR1 SGHKS and CDR2 YYEKEE (reference sequence). V shed 6 bases and J shed 5 bases, with 8 bases lying between them. The CDR3 extends over 12 amino acids. The CDR3 spells CASTTRTGELFF. The CDR3 DNA is TGTGCCAGCACGACCAGGACCGGGGAGCTGTTTTTT.

The chain couples TRBV28 to TRBJ2-7; D uncertain. This CDR3 contains 13 residues. V was cut by 3 bases and J by 3 bases, with 9 bases left in between. Germline lookup yields CDR1 MDHEN and CDR2 SYDVKM. CDR3 residues: CASSFGSGYEQYF. The CDR3 bases are TGTGCCAGCAGTTTCGGTAGTGGCTACGAGCAGTACTTC.

This clone was seen a few times. J is TRBJ2-4 and V is TRBV2; 7 nucleotides match TRBD1. This CDR3 contains 15 residues. Germline V lookup: CDR1 SNHLY, CDR2 FYNNEI. V was pared by 6 bases and J by 0 bases, with 5 bases of the junction left unmatched. DNA for the CDR3: TGTGCCAGCAGGGGGACAGCGGTAGCCAAAAACATTCAGTACTTC. Its translation is CASRGTAVAKNIQYF.

J is TRBJ2-3 and V is TRBV5-1, with 8 bases matching TRBD2. Trimming removed 1 base from V and 2 bases from J; junction bases left unmatched: 3. This CDR3 comprises 15 residues. The germline CDR1 and CDR2 sequences are SGHRS and YFSETQ. CDR3 DNA sequence: TGCGCCAGCAGCTTGAGCGGGGGCCCCACAGATACGCAGTATTTT. Its translation is CASSLSGGPTDTQYF.

V is TRBV9 and J is TRBJ1-1; D might be TRBD1 (6 bases). The length of the CDR3 is 14 residues. Trimming stripped 4 bases from V and 1 base from J, with 11 bases between. Germline V gene lookup returns CDR1 SGDLS and CDR2 YYNGEE. CDR3 protein: CASSRGGENTEAFF. CDR3 coding DNA: TGTGCCAGCAGCAGGGGGGGGGAGAACACTGAAGCTTTCTTT.

This chain connects TRBV28 to TRBJ1-5; 8 nucleotides match TRBD1. The CDR3 length is 16 residues. The germline gives CDR1 MDHEN, CDR2 SYDVKM. Trimming removed 5 bases from V and 0 bases from J; junction bases left unmatched: 6. The CDR3 loop is CASSPRTGSSNQPQHF. The CDR3 DNA reads as TGTGCCAGCAGTCCTCGGACAGGGAGTAGCAATCAGCCCCAGCATTTT.

This chain uses TRBV28 with TRBJ1-2; no reliable D call. The CDR3 has 14 residues. Germline CDR1 MDHEN, CDR2 SYDVKM. The V end lost 2 bases, the J end lost 0 bases, and 7 bases lay between the germline ends. Here the CDR3 reads CASSLNTPNYGYTF. CDR3 coding DNA: TGTGCCAGCAGTTTAAACACCCCTAACTATGGCTACACCTTC.

The V call is TRBV28, the J call TRBJ1-5, with 7 bases lining up with TRBD1. The CDR3 loop spans 12 amino acids. Germline loops: CDR1 MDHEN, CDR2 SYDVKM. The V and J ends lost 1 base and 12 bases, in that order; junction bases with no gene match: 3. For the CDR3, the DNA is TGTGCCAGCAGTTTATCGCAGGGGGGCCAGCATTTT. This codes for CASSLSQGGQHF.

The chain joins TRBV10-3 to TRBJ1-1, with 7 nucleotides matching TRBD1. This CDR3 has 15 amino acids. CDR1 is ENHRY and CDR2 is SYGVKD in the germline V gene. Trimming took 0 bases from V and 6 from J; bases not matched to a gene: 7. The CDR3 DNA sequence: TGTGCCATCAGTGAGTCGGGACAGCCGCGCGCTGAAGCTTTCTTT. Translating gives CAISESGQPRAEAFF.

V and J are TRBV28 and TRBJ2-7; 9 nucleotides line up with TRBD2. CDR3 size: 15 residues. Germline V gene lookup returns CDR1 MDHEN and CDR2 SYDVKM. V lost 4 bases and J lost 4; bases outside the gene matches: 8. The CDR3 DNA reads TGTGCCAGCAGTTCCCCGGGACTAGCATCTTACGAGCAGTACTTC. Its protein product is CASSSPGLASYEQYF.

The V call is TRBV4-1, the J call TRBJ2-7; D perhaps matches TRBD2 (5 bases). The CDR3 runs to 15 residues. V dropped 0 bases and J dropped 4 bases, with 13 bases sitting between them. CDR1 MGHRA and CDR2 YSYEKL come from the germline V gene. The CDR3 bases are TGCGCCAGCAGCCAAGATAGGGCTAGCAGATACGAGCAGTACTTC. It encodes CASSQDRASRYEQYF.

This clone was seen more than once but under ten times. V and J are TRBV6-5 and TRBJ1-2; TRBD1 matches 10 bases. The germline V gene encodes CDR1 MNHEY and CDR2 SVGAGI. The J segment lost 1 base and the V segment lost 0 bases, leaving 2 bases of the junction unmatched. The CDR3 is 16 residues long. In DNA form, the CDR3 reads TGTGCCAGCAGTTACTCGACAGGGGGCCATAACTATGGCTACACCTTC. It encodes CASSYSTGGHNYGYTF.

In this sample, this clone turned up once. The chain couples TRBV28 to TRBJ1-5, with D possibly matching TRBD1 (6 bases). This CDR3 spans 14 amino acids. The V gene's germline CDR1 is MDHEN and CDR2 SYDVKM. Trimming took 3 bases from V and 5 from J, leaving 11 bases between them. CDR3 protein: CASSLSRTDQPQHF. CDR3 in DNA: TGTGCCAGCAGTTTGTCCCGGACAGATCAGCCCCAGCATTTT.

This clone has just a few counts. The chain combines TRBV5-1 with TRBJ2-3; D remains unclear. V was cut by 4 bases and J by 5 bases, with 14 bases left in between. Germline V gene data show CDR1 as SGHRS and CDR2 as YFSETQ. CDR3 length: 14 amino acids. The CDR3 is CASSPGTLRDTQYF. CDR3 nucleotides: TGCGCCAGCAGCCCGGGTACCCTGAGAGATACGCAGTATTTT.

The V and J genes are TRBV2 and TRBJ2-1, with TRBD1 matching 10 bases. J was trimmed by 7 bases and V by 3 bases; bases with no gene match: 6. The CDR3 loop spans 15 amino acids. Germline lookup yields CDR1 SNHLY and CDR2 FYNNEI. The CDR3 loop is CASSDGQGGLNEQFF. CDR3 coding DNA: TGTGCCAGCAGTGACGGACAGGGGGGTTTGAATGAGCAGTTCTTC.

This clone was detected only once. The chain recombines TRBV4-2 with TRBJ1-2, with D possibly TRBD1 on 5 matching bases. The CDR3 consists of 14 residues. V dropped 0 bases and J dropped 3 bases, with 8 bases sitting between them. Germline values: CDR1 LGHNA, CDR2 YNFKEQ. The CDR3 region has the DNA TGTGCCAGCAGCCAAGACGGGGGGGACTATGGCTACACCTTC. Its protein product is CASSQDGGDYGYTF.

The chain joins TRBV5-1 to TRBJ2-1; 8 nucleotides match TRBD2. The CDR3 contains 15 residues. Germline CDR1 is SGHRS and CDR2 is YFSETQ. Losses at the gene ends were 5 bases for V and 4 bases for J; bases not matched to a gene: 8. CDR3 loop: CASSQGLAVYNEQFF. As DNA, the CDR3 is TGCGCCAGCAGTCAAGGACTAGCCGTTTACAATGAGCAGTTCTTC.

V usage is TRBV19 and J usage is TRBJ2-7; weak D call: TRBD2 (7 bases). The germline V and J ends were trimmed by 2 bases and 3 bases, with 17 bases remaining between them. Germline assignment: CDR1 LNHDA and CDR2 SQIVND (reference sequence). The CDR3 contains 16 residues. The CDR3 nucleotides read TGTGCCAGTAGTATACGGGGGGCGGGAGCCCTCTACGAGCAGTACTTC. Its translation is CASSIRGAGALYEQYF.

This clone occurred a few times. The V gene is TRBV11-2, the J gene TRBJ2-3; 8 bases are shared with TRBD1. The V segment lost 2 bases and the J segment 2 bases; nucleotides outside the gene matches: 9. The V gene's germline CDR1 is SGHAT and CDR2 FQNNGV. This CDR3 is 17 amino acids long. The CDR3 loop reads CASSLSPDRGSTDTQYF. CDR3 coding DNA: TGTGCCAGCAGCTTATCGCCCGACAGGGGCTCCACAGATACGCAGTATTTT.

The chain couples TRBV2 to TRBJ1-6; 9 bases agree with TRBD1. The CDR3 loop spans 15 amino acids. Trimming took 5 bases from V and 9 from J; bases not matched to a gene: 8. Per germline, CDR1 SNHLY and CDR2 FYNNEI. The CDR3 sequence: CASSLQGAGRSPLHF. CDR3 sequence (DNA): TGTGCCAGCAGTCTACAGGGGGCTGGACGTTCACCCCTCCACTTT.

This clone was recorded a few times. The chain links TRBV7-2 to TRBJ2-3; tentatively, D is TRBD2 (6 bases). Germline CDR1 is SGHTA and CDR2 is FQGNSA. The CDR3 covers 16 residues. V gave up 1 base and J gave up 0 bases, with 11 bases separating them. In nucleotides, the CDR3 is TGTGCCAGCAGCTTAGGTCTGAGCGGGAGCACAGATACGCAGTATTTT. This sequence encodes CASSLGLSGSTDTQYF.

The chain employs TRBV10-2 and TRBJ2-1; 7 bases agree with TRBD2. Trimming took 6 bases from V and 9 from J; bases not matched to a gene: 5. The germline gives CDR1 WSHSY, CDR2 SAAADI. This CDR3 is 12 amino acids long. The CDR3 nucleotides are TGCGCCAGCAGCCGACTAGCAGGTGAGCAGTTCTTC. Protein product: CASSRLAGEQFF.

The rearrangement joins TRBV7-9 to TRBJ2-5; TRBD1 agrees at 7 bases. Trimming removed 5 bases from V and 5 bases from J; junction bases left unmatched: 5. In germline, CDR1 is SEHNR, CDR2 FQNEAQ (reference sequence). CDR3 length: 13 amino acids. The CDR3 reads CASSPRGPETQYF. The CDR3 coding sequence is TGTGCCAGCAGCCCAAGGGGGCCGGAGACCCAGTACTTC.

The gene calls are TRBV10-3 and TRBJ1-6; 9 bases align to TRBD1. Germline V gene data show CDR1 as ENHRY and CDR2 as SYGVKD. The V segment lost 6 bases and the J segment 6 bases; nucleotides outside the gene matches: 6. CDR3 length equals 15 residues. CDR3: CAISPGQGRNSPLHF. The CDR3 nucleotides read TGTGCCATCAGCCCCGGACAGGGGCGTAATTCACCCCTCCACTTT.

This chain uses TRBV30 with TRBJ1-2; D not resolved. The germline V gene has CDR1 GTSNPN and CDR2 SVGIG (reference sequence). This CDR3 contains 11 residues. The ends were cut back, 8 bases at V and 7 bases at J, with 14 bases in the middle. The CDR3, as DNA: TGTGCCCTCAGCAGAGGGTTTGGCTACACCTTC. Translation gives CALSRGFGYTF.

The rearrangement links TRBV5-1 to TRBJ2-7; D possibly corresponds to TRBD1 (7 bases). CDR3 size: 14 residues. With 4 bases removed from V and 5 bases from J, the gap between germline ends came to 16 bases. Per germline, CDR1 SGHRS and CDR2 YFSETQ. The CDR3 region is CASSGGDSFNEQYF. CDR3 nucleotides: TGCGCCAGCAGCGGCGGGGACAGCTTTAACGAGCAGTACTTC.

This CDR3 is CASSNTSGRVDTQYF. The CDR3 nucleotides read TGTGCCAGCAGCAACACTAGCGGGAGAGTAGATACGCAGTATTTT. V gene TRBV9 combines with J gene TRBJ2-3; 11 bases fit TRBD2. With V trimmed by 4 bases and J by 5 bases, 6 bases remained unmatched. CDR1 and CDR2 from the germline V gene are SGDLS and YYNGEE. This CDR3 has 15 residues.

The V call is TRBV27, the J call TRBJ1-1; weak D call: TRBD1 (6 bases). This CDR3 comprises 17 residues. Trimming stripped 3 bases from V and 1 base from J, with 18 bases between. In germline, CDR1 is MNHEY, CDR2 SMNVEV (reference sequence). CDR3 coding DNA: TGTGCCAGCAGTTTTACCGCACCGGGACAAGGGAACACTGAAGCTTTCTTT. Translating it yields CASSFTAPGQGNTEAFF.